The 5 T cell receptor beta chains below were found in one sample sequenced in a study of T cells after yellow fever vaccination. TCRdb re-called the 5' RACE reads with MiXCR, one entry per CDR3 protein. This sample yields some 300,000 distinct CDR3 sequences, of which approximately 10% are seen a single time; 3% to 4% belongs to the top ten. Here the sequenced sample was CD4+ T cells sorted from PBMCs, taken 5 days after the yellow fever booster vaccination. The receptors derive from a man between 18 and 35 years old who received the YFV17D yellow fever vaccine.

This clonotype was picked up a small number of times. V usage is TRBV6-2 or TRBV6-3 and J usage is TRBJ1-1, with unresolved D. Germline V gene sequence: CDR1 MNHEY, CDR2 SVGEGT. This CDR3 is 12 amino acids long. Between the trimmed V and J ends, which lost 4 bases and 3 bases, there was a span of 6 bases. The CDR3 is CASSWGYTEAFF. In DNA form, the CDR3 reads TGTGCCAGCAGTTGGGGTTACACTGAAGCTTTCTTT.

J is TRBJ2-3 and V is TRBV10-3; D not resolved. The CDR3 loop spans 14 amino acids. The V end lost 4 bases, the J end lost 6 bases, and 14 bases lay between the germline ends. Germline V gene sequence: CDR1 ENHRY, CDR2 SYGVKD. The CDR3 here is CAISGAELWDTQYF. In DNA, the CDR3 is TGTGCCATCAGTGGCGCGGAGCTTTGGGATACGCAGTATTTT.

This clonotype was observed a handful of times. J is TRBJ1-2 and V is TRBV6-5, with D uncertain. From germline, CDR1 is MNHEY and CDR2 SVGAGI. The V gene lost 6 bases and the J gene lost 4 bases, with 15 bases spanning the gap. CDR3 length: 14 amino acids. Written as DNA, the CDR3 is TGTGCCAGCAGGTCCCATGGACGGAGCTATGGCTACACCTTC. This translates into CASRSHGRSYGYTF.

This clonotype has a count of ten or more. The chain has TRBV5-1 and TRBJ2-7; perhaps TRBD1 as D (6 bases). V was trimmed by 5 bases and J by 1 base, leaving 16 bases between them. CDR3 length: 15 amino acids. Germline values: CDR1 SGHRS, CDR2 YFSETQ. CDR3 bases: TGCGCCAGCAGTTTCACCGGGACACAATCCTACGAGCAGTACTTC. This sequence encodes CASSFTGTQSYEQYF.

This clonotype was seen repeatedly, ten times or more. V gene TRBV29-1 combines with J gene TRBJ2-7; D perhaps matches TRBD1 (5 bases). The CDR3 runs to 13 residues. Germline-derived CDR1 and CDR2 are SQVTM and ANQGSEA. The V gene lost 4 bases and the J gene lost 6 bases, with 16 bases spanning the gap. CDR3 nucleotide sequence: TGCAGCGTTGTGGTAGAATTGGGGCGCGAGCAGTACGTC. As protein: CSVVVELGREQYV.